Listed below are T cell receptor beta chains from one sample, sequenced in a study of cytomegalovirus exposure and HLA in healthy donors. Clones were read by immunoSEQ multiplex PCR, and TCRdb kept only the in-frame ones, dropping some. The table lists 100,000 to 150,000 clones, approximately 10% of them singletons, with 4.5% to 5% in the top ten. Sequencing was carried out using PBMCs. The source is a woman aged 18-29 years in good health and CMV-seropositive. Both conserved end residues are trimmed from each CDR3. Each record gives: clone size, V gene, CDR3 protein. Some rows mark clone size as missing; the rest say once, few, many or name a class of expanded clone.

size: few; V: TRBV7-2; CDR3: ASSLQGANTGELF
size: NA; V: TRBV7-2; CDR3: ASSSDRGGGNTIY
size: few; V: TRBV7-9; CDR3: ASSRAGGNTEAF
size: few; V: TRBV29-1; CDR3: SVVSERGFTDTQY
size: few; V: TRBV30; CDR3: AWREVGSGRSEQF
size: few; V: TRBV19; CDR3: ASSRDRGTEAF
size: NA; V: TRBV7-9; CDR3: ASSSTSDRPYEQY
size: NA; V: TRBV18; CDR3: ASSPAGDTQY
size: NA; V: TRBV14; CDR3: ASSHLAGGGPVNEQF
size: NA; V: TRBV5-6; CDR3: ASSLKGSRGNTIY
size: NA; V: TRBV9; CDR3: ASSPGTGDRSSYEQY
size: few; V: TRBV29-1; CDR3: SVATGNTIY
size: few; V: TRBV5-1; CDR3: ASSRLAGGPDEQF
size: NA; V: TRBV27; CDR3: ASSSGGAQETQY
size: few; V: TRBV7-9; CDR3: ASSSQGANQPQH
size: few; V: TRBV4-1; CDR3: ASSQSKGANYEQY